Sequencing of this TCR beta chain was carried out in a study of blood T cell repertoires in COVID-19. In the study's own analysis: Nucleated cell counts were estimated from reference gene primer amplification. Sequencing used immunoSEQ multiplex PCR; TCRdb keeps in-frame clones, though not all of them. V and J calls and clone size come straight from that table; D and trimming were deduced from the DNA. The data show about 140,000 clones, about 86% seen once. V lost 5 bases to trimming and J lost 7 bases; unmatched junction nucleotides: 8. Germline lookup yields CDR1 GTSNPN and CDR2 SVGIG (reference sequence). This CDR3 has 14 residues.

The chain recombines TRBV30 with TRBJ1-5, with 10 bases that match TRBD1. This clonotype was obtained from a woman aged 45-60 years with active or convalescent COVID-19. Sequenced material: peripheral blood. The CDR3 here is CAWARQGAGQPQHF. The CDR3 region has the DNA TGTGCCTGGGCCCGACAGGGGGCGGGCCAGCCCCAGCATTTT.